This T cell receptor beta chain was documented in a study of T cells after yellow fever vaccination (dated by TCRdb to 2018 to 2020). Regarding the complete study: Libraries from fractions with low cell numbers were prepared with the SMART-Seq v4 Ultra Low Input RNA kit. To track T-cell clones before and after primary and booster YFV17D yellow fever vaccination, bulk TCR alpha and beta repertoires were sequenced longitudinally. The cohort comprised two healthy male donors, one aged 18 to 30 and one aged 30 to 40 years. Blood samples were taken at several timepoints before and after primary and secondary immunization, and bulk PBMC replicates and cell subsets were isolated. Broad study findings and their caveats: After the booster, most clones that had expanded after primary vaccination were detected again (approximately 96% of CD4 and more than 85% of CD8), suggesting broad maintenance of memory. Compared with the primary T-cell response, the secondary T-cell response was weaker but faster, peaking on day 5 rather than day 15. The study included only two donors, which limits how far the findings can be generalized. A small share of clonotypes occurred in both CD4 and CD8 compartments, likely arising from convergent recombination. Computational filtering was required because FACS-sorted repertoires could contain abundant contaminating clonotypes from the bulk population.

On this clonotype itself: The specificity of this receptor is unknown. Per-nucleotide qualities are absent, and no much larger clonotype sits a single base away.

This sample's treatment or condition label indicates: live attenuated yellow fever vaccine strain. Two biological replicates of bulk PBMCs were collected at each blood-draw timepoint. PBMCs were isolated from peripheral blood using a standard Ficoll-Paque protocol. RNA was extracted with TriZol from bulk PBMCs, CD4 and CD8 fractions, and dextramer-positive and dextramer-negative fractions. TCR cDNA was synthesized by 5'RACE template switching, through which a universal primer site and unique molecular identifiers were introduced. Priming of cDNA synthesis was performed from both the TCR alpha and TCR beta constant segments. Library amplification used two PCR steps, and the second PCR step added sample barcodes and sequencing adapters. Sequencing of libraries was done on Illumina HiSeq 2500 (2x100 bp) or NovaSeq (2x150 bp). The authors processed their data as follows. Reads were demultiplexed and collapsed into UMI consensus sequences with MIGEC, and V(D)J alignment was performed with MiXCR. Vaccine-responding clonotypes were defined with edgeR using replicate PBMC samples, requiring FDR below 0.01 and a log2 fold change above 5 up to day 15. CD4 or CD8 identity was assigned to each bulk clonotype according to whether the clonotype was present at higher abundance in the sequenced CD4 repertoire or the sequenced CD8 repertoire. The public reads were quality trimmed at Q25 with fastp and then assembled into clones with MiXCR by TCRdb, keeping productive beta chains. Identical CDR3 protein sequences are pooled into one entry, listed with their most common genes and DNA. TCRdb's processing, not the authors' own work, is the source of the V and J calls. Present in this sample are 320,000 or so distinct CDR3 sequences, 8% to 9.5% of which were seen just once. The top ten constitute 15% to 20% of the sample.

Reading from cysteine to phenylalanine, the CDR3 counts 14 amino acids. This entry keeps only the CDR3 DNA: 42 bases, framed from base 1. The TCR was taken from a man aged 18 to 30 who received the YFV17D yellow fever vaccine. The sequence is built from TRBV21-1 and TRBJ1-4. TRBV21-1 is a known pseudogene. The sample in question was PBMCs, obtained 35 to 50 days after the first yellow fever vaccination. The sequenced DNA is TGTGCCAGCAGCAAGCGGCGATTTAATGAAAAACTGTTTTTT. This encodes CASSKRRFNEKLFF.